The 30 T cell receptor beta chains listed next were all sequenced from one sample in a study of T cells after yellow fever vaccination (dated by TCRdb to about 2019). According to the study, the label for this sample's treatment or condition signals: live attenuated yellow fever vaccine strain. Libraries were built with 5' RACE. This sample was sequenced with an Illumina HiSeq 2500. Through fastp at Q25 and MiXCR, TCRdb rebuilt clones from the public reads, retaining in-frame beta chains. Rows with a matching CDR3 protein are joined into one entry that keeps the most common DNA and genes. The sample contains around 550,000 distinct CDR3 sequences, roughly 21% of them found a single time. The ten largest make up about 13% of the sample. The sample in question was PBMCs, obtained 15 days after the yellow fever booster vaccination. These receptors were taken from a man in his thirties or forties who received the YFV17D yellow fever vaccine.

The chain joins TRBV20-1 to TRBJ2-5, with D maybe TRBD2 (7 bases). V was trimmed by 7 bases and J by 2 bases, leaving 32 bases between them. Germline V gene sequence: CDR1 DFQATT, CDR2 SNEGSKA (reference sequence). There are 19 residues in the CDR3. In nucleotides, the CDR3 is TGCAGTGGGCAGGGAGGGGGAAACACACAATTGGTAAAACAAGAGACCCAGTACTTC. Translating it yields CSGQGGGNTQLVKQETQYF.

This clonotype was counted between two and nine times. V is TRBV5-8 and J is TRBJ2-7, with TRBD1 identical over 8 bases. V shed 3 bases and J 0 bases; nucleotides not matched to a gene: 8. Germline V lookup: CDR1 SGHTS, CDR2 YDEGEE. CDR3 length: 16 residues. CDR3 nucleotide sequence: TGTGCCAGCAGCTCCGCTGTGACAGGGGTCTCCTACGAGCAGTACTTC. Translating it yields CASSSAVTGVSYEQYF.

The chain combines TRBV20-1 with TRBJ2-3, with TRBD1 identical over 9 bases. Germline values: CDR1 DFQATT, CDR2 SNEGSKA (reference sequence). Germline trimming cut 6 bases from V and 3 bases from J; bases unmatched to any gene: 4. The CDR3 spans 13 residues. CDR3 amino acids: CSALGQGTDTQYF. The CDR3, as DNA: TGCAGTGCCCTAGGACAGGGGACAGATACGCAGTATTTT.

V is TRBV28 and J is TRBJ2-4; D remains unclear. V lost 4 bases to trimming and J lost 4 bases, with 8 bases between them. Germline V gene data show CDR1 as MDHEN and CDR2 as SYDVKM. The CDR3 has 13 amino acids. The CDR3 DNA sequence: TGTGCCAGCAGTTATGGGCCGAAAAACATTCAGTACTTC. Protein product: CASSYGPKNIQYF.

The chain couples TRBV6-1 to TRBJ2-7; 8 nucleotides match TRBD2. Germline CDR1 MNHNS, CDR2 SASEGT. The CDR3 sequence is 16 residues long. The ends lost 6 bases at V and 5 bases at J; junction bases unmatched: 15. CDR3 DNA sequence: TGTGCCAGCAGCCGTAGCGGGACTGTCCCCTACCACGAGCAGTACTTC. Protein: CASSRSGTVPYHEQYF.

This clonotype was found a few times. The V and J genes are TRBV28 and TRBJ2-7; 13 bases are shared with TRBD2. The CDR3 has 14 residues. Trimming removed 11 bases from V and 4 bases from J; junction bases left unmatched: 8. CDR1 is MDHEN and CDR2 is SYDVKM in the germline V gene. The CDR3 nucleotides are TGTGCCGTTAGGGGACTAGCGGGACTTTACGAGCAGTACTTC. This translates into CAVRGLAGLYEQYF.

This clonotype showed up just a few times. The gene calls are TRBV24-1 and TRBJ2-2; TRBD2 aligns across 7 bases. CDR1 and CDR2 from the germline V gene are KGHDR and SFDVKD. The CDR3 contains 16 residues. The junction had 6 bases not matched to a gene; V was cut back by 4 bases and J by 2 bases. CDR3 nucleotides: TGTGCCACCAGTGAGGGAGGGAGGCCTAACACCGGGGAGCTGTTTTTT. Protein: CATSEGGRPNTGELFF.

In this sample, this clonotype turned up many times. The chain carries TRBV29-1 and TRBJ2-3; TRBD2 agrees at 9 bases. J was trimmed by 4 bases and V by 4 bases; bases with no gene match: 12. Germline loops: CDR1 SQVTM, CDR2 ANQGSEA. The CDR3 length is 16 residues. The CDR3 region has the DNA TGCAGCGTTGGCTCCGGCGGGAGGGCCATCGCAGATACGCAGTATTTT. Protein: CSVGSGGRAIADTQYF.

The chain is built from TRBV20-1 and TRBJ2-1; no reliable D call. This CDR3 comprises 17 residues. Germline V gene lookup returns CDR1 DFQATT and CDR2 SNEGSKA (reference sequence). V lost 0 bases and J 0 bases, leaving 15 bases between the germline ends. The CDR3 loop is CSARDHFGANSYNEQFF. For the CDR3, the DNA is TGCAGTGCTAGAGATCACTTTGGAGCCAACTCCTACAATGAGCAGTTCTTC.

This chain connects TRBV18 to TRBJ2-1; D ambiguous. Germline CDR1 reads KGHSH; CDR2 reads LQKENI. The CDR3 is 11 residues long. Trimming stripped 0 bases from V and 9 bases from J, with 3 bases between. The CDR3 nucleotides read TGTGCCAGCTCACCACCTAGTGAGCAGTTCTTC. Protein product: CASSPPSEQFF.

This sequence joins TRBV7-9 and TRBJ2-7; 7 bases are a match to TRBD1. Trimming removed 5 bases from V and 6 bases from J; junction bases left unmatched: 10. Germline loops: CDR1 SEHNR, CDR2 FQNEAQ (reference sequence). This CDR3 spans 14 amino acids. CDR3 DNA sequence: TGTGCCAGCAGCGCCCGACAGGGTAGTCGCGAGCAGTACTTC. Residues: CASSARQGSREQYF.

The rearrangement uses TRBV11-2 and TRBJ2-3, with D possibly matching TRBD2 (6 bases). The CDR3 runs 15 residues. Trimming took off 8 bases at V and 4 bases at J, with 19 bases between the two ends. Germline V CDR1 and CDR2: SGHAT, FQNNGV. CDR3 nucleotide sequence: TGTGCCAGCTCCGGGACTGGCCTAGGGGCAGATACGCAGTATTTT. As protein: CASSGTGLGADTQYF.

The J gene is TRBJ2-7, the V gene TRBV19, with TRBD1 identical over 10 bases. The germline V gene has CDR1 LNHDA and CDR2 SQIVND (reference sequence). Germline trimming cut 10 bases from V and 3 bases from J; bases unmatched to any gene: 3. The CDR3 contains 12 residues. CDR3 in DNA: TGTGCCACGACAGGGGGCCTCTACGAGCAGTACTTC. This encodes CATTGGLYEQYF. Based on the CDR3 plus reference TRBV19 and TRBJ2-7, the full variable domain is DGGITQSPKYLFRKEGQNVTLSCEQNLNHDAMYWYRQDPGQGLRLIYYSQIVNDFQKGDIAEGYSVSREKKESFPLTVTSAQKNPTAFYLCATTGGLYEQYFGPGTRLTVT.

The chain recombines TRBV5-8 with TRBJ2-3; either TRBD1 or TRBD2 may supply D (5 bases each). V was cut by 5 bases and J by 2 bases, with 12 bases left in between. Germline lookup yields CDR1 SGHTS and CDR2 YDEGEE. The CDR3 has 14 residues. As DNA, the CDR3 is TGTGCCAGCAGGGCCGGGACGGACACAGATACGCAGTATTTT. Residues: CASRAGTDTDTQYF.

This clonotype was seen a handful of times. The rearrangement joins TRBV6-1 to TRBJ1-1; 8 bases map to TRBD1. V lost 6 bases to trimming and J lost 2 bases; unmatched junction nucleotides: 5. This CDR3 comprises 14 residues. The germline CDR1 and CDR2 sequences are MNHNS and SASEGT. CDR3 residues: CASRPGGSNTEAFF. The CDR3 region has the DNA TGTGCCAGCAGGCCAGGGGGCTCTAACACTGAAGCTTTCTTT.

V usage is TRBV3-1 and J usage is TRBJ2-3; either TRBD1 or TRBD2 may fit D (5 bases each). V was shortened by 2 bases and J by 1 base, with 13 bases between the two germline ends. The CDR3 covers 16 residues. Germline CDR1 LGHDT, CDR2 YNNKEL (reference sequence). CDR3 DNA sequence: TGTGCCAGCAGCCAACTTGGGACGGCCGGCACAGATACGCAGTATTTT. Its translation is CASSQLGTAGTDTQYF.

CDR3 in DNA: TGTGCCAGCAGCTTGGTTGACGGTAACTACGAGCAGTACTTC. Translating it yields CASSLVDGNYEQYF. V is TRBV5-7 and J is TRBJ2-7; D remains ambiguous. TRBV5-7 counts as an open reading frame of uncertain function. The CDR3 runs 14 residues. V was shortened by 0 bases and J by 3 bases, with 10 bases between the two germline ends.

This clonotype turned up a few times. The chain is built from TRBV29-1 and TRBJ2-5; D may be TRBD1 (6 bases). The V gene's germline CDR1 is SQVTM and CDR2 ANQGSEA. This CDR3 is built from 12 residues. The ends were cut back, 6 bases at V and 1 base at J, with 9 bases in the middle. CDR3 sequence reads: CSVGQTQETQYF. Here the CDR3 DNA reads TGCAGCGTAGGACAGACCCAAGAGACCCAGTACTTC.

This clonotype came up a few times. The chain carries TRBV12-3 or TRBV12-4 and TRBJ1-2, with 7 nucleotides matching TRBD1. Germline trimming cut 4 bases from V and 7 bases from J; bases unmatched to any gene: 6. This CDR3 has 13 amino acids. The chain's CDR3 is CASSSSGGLGYTF. CDR3 sequence (DNA): TGTGCCAGCAGTTCCTCAGGGGGACTTGGCTACACCTTC.

In this sample, this clonotype turned up a few times. The DNA of the CDR3 is TGTGCCACCAAAGGGGCGATAGCCAAAAACATTCAGTACTTC. Protein product: CATKGAIAKNIQYF. V usage is TRBV15 and J usage is TRBJ2-4; a weak D match, TRBD1 (5 bases). The CDR3 is 14 amino acids. V lost 7 bases and J lost 0, with 10 bases in between. Germline CDR1 and CDR2: LNHNV and YYDKDF (reference sequence).

This clonotype occurred a few times. The gene calls are TRBV7-9 and TRBJ2-1, with TRBD2 matching 9 bases. The CDR3 sequence is 15 residues long. V lost 3 bases to trimming and J lost 7 bases; unmatched junction nucleotides: 7. Germline V gives CDR1 SEHNR, CDR2 FQNEAQ (reference sequence). DNA of the CDR3: TGTGCCAGCAGCTTTACGACTAGCGGAGAAAATGAGCAGTTCTTC. Translating gives CASSFTTSGENEQFF.

J is TRBJ2-1 and V is TRBV7-2, with 10 bases aligning to TRBD2. This CDR3 has 13 residues. Germline CDR1 is SGHTA and CDR2 is FQGNSA. Trimming removed 4 bases from V and 10 bases from J; junction bases left unmatched: 4. The CDR3 loop is CASSSQLAGEQFF. The DNA for the CDR3 is TGTGCCAGCAGCTCCCAACTAGCGGGGGAGCAGTTCTTC.

The rearrangement joins TRBV20-1 to TRBJ2-2; possible D gene TRBD1, 5 bases. The CDR3 consists of 13 residues. The V end was cut by 6 bases, the J end by 6 bases, with 14 bases between. Germline CDR1 DFQATT, CDR2 SNEGSKA (reference sequence). CDR3 nucleotides: TGCAGTGCCTACCTATCAGGGTCCGGGGAGCTGTTTTTT. Translation: CSAYLSGSGELFF.

This clonotype was recorded at least ten times. The V gene is TRBV7-2, the J gene TRBJ2-5; 10 bases agree with TRBD2. The CDR3 loop spans 15 amino acids. Trimming took 5 bases from V and 4 from J; bases not matched to a gene: 7. Germline V gene lookup returns CDR1 SGHTA and CDR2 FQGNSA. CDR3 coding DNA: TGTGCCAGCAGCCAACCCCGGACTAGCGGAGAGACCCAGTACTTC. Amino acids: CASSQPRTSGETQYF. Variable domain in full (rest from reference TRBV7-2 and TRBJ2-5): GAGVSQSPSNKVTEKGKDVELRCDPISGHTALYWYRQSLGQGLEFLIYFQGNSAPDKSGLPSDRFSAERTGGSVSTLTIQRTQQEDSAVYLCASSQPRTSGETQYFGPGTRLLVL.

Points on this clonotype: One junction end does not reproduce the germline sequence, and a read error may be involved. The chain recombines TRBV9 with TRBJ2-1, with D possibly TRBD2 on 6 matching bases. CDR3 length equals 17 residues. Germline CDR1 and CDR2: SGDLS and YYNGEE. In nucleotides, the CDR3 is TGTGGCAGCAGCCTCGCGGTCGGGAGCGCGTCACACAATGAGCAGTTCTTC. As protein: CGSSLAVGSASHNEQFF.

The chain uses TRBV5-1 and TRBJ2-1, with 7 bases that match TRBD2. The CDR3 length is 14 residues. The germline V gene has CDR1 SGHRS and CDR2 YFSETQ. Trimming removed 6 bases from V and 5 bases from J; junction bases left unmatched: 8. The DNA of the CDR3 is TGCGCCAGCACGGGGCTAGCGGTAAACAATGAGCAGTTCTTC. This sequence encodes CASTGLAVNNEQFF.

The chain carries TRBV12-3 or TRBV12-4 and TRBJ2-2; weak D call: TRBD1 (5 bases). This CDR3 spans 16 amino acids. Trimming left V 5 bases short and J 3 bases short, with 16 bases between. CDR3 DNA sequence: TGTGCCAGCAGTACCAACAGGATCTGGTACACCGGGGAGCTGTTTTTT. It codes for CASSTNRIWYTGELFF.

The V gene is TRBV5-4, the J gene TRBJ1-6; 7 nucleotides agree with TRBD1. Trimming removed 4 bases from V and 9 bases from J; junction bases left unmatched: 13. The germline V gene has CDR1 SGHNT and CDR2 YYREEE (reference sequence). This CDR3 is 16 amino acids long. The CDR3 bases are TGTGCCAGCAGCGTCGACAGGGCCGTCGCCTCTTCACCCCTCCACTTT. Protein sequence: CASSVDRAVASSPLHF.

This sequence joins TRBV25-1 and TRBJ2-5; D assignment may be TRBD1 or TRBD2 (6 bases each). Per the germline V gene, CDR1 is MGHDK and CDR2 is SYGVNS. V dropped 3 bases and J dropped 4 bases, with 15 bases sitting between them. The CDR3 is made up of 15 amino acids. DNA for the CDR3: TGTGCCAGCAGTGAGTTTGGAGGGGGAGGAGAGACCCAGTACTTC. As protein: CASSEFGGGGETQYF.

Only a few counts were recorded for this clonotype. This chain links TRBV18 with TRBJ2-4; D is undetermined. Germline-derived CDR1 and CDR2 are KGHSH and LQKENI. The CDR3 totals 16 residues. The germline V and J ends were trimmed by 8 bases and 0 bases, with 17 bases remaining between them. The CDR3 is CASPPARALAKNIQYF. The DNA for the CDR3 is TGTGCCAGCCCTCCTGCCCGGGCCTTAGCCAAAAACATTCAGTACTTC. Full variable domain (missing parts from reference TRBV18 and TRBJ2-4): NAGVMQNPRHLVRRRGQEARLRCSPMKGHSHVYWYRQLPEEGLKFMVYLQKENIIDESGMPKERFSAEFPKEGPSILRIQQVVRGDSAAYFCASPPARALAKNIQYFGAGTRLSVL.